This TCR beta chain came from a study of blood T cell repertoires in COVID-19 (dated by TCRdb to the early 2020s). Broadly, across the study: Collaborator samples came from the United States, Italy and Spain and covered acute and convalescent phases of COVID-19. Where available, HLA class I and class II types were obtained from metadata supplied by the sample provider rather than from assay-based typing. Nearly every sample came with metadata listing a de-identified subject ID, COVID-19 status, age in years and sex. The repertoires were released in a freely available public database intended as a resource for research on the immune response to SARS-CoV-2. Deeply sampled blood TCRbeta repertoires from subjects exposed to, actively infected with, or recovered from COVID-19 were included in the dataset. Samples came from the ongoing ImmuneRACE study (first 160 participants) plus 1,254 subjects from 6 global collaborators. The prospective study material was composed of cDNA or gDNA derived from T cells, B-cell-depleted T cells, or PBMCs.

TCRbeta CDR3 regions were amplified from genomic DNA by means of the immunoSEQ Assay, a bias-controlled multiplex PCR. The source study handled its data this way. The number of nucleated cells in each sample was estimated by amplification of reference gene primers within the assay. To quantify the absolute abundance of each unique TCRbeta CDR3 rearrangement, sequence reads were collapsed and filtered. For each sample, productive Simpson clonality was calculated as the square root of Simpson's diversity index over productive rearrangements. This immuneACCESS table, as held by TCRdb, lists in-frame sequences with V and J called but not all clones. Of the missing ones, under half trace to an unresolved V gene in checked studies; the others have no known cause. The V and J calls and clone size were taken over from that table, and D and trimming were inferred from the DNA. The sample profile shows approximately 85,000 clones; 86% of them were found once. The top ten clonotypes cover around a quarter of the sample.

The germline V gene provides CDR1 SQVTM and CDR2 ANQGSEA. The CDR3 numbers 12 residues from cysteine through phenylalanine. Only CDR3 DNA remains: 36 bases, in frame from the first base. Paper-wide results and their limitations: How much clinical and demographic metadata was included differed by source and by participant, and the metadata was provided uncurated.

On this clone itself: Its cognate antigen has yet to be identified. A read error may account for a junction end that differs from germline.

Collaborating institutions collected whole blood in K2EDTA tubes following their own protocols. For TCRbeta analysis, collaborators shipped samples in one of three forms: frozen whole blood, isolated PBMCs, or DNA extracted from either of those sample types. The TCR originated in a man in his forties or fifties with active or convalescent COVID-19. The material sequenced was peripheral blood. This sequence uses TRBV29-1 and TRBJ2-3; D gene: possibly TRBD1, on 5 matching bases. The encoded CDR3 is CSVGHIADTQYF. At the DNA level, the sequence is TGCAGCGTGGGGCACATCGCAGACACGCAGTATTTT.